The 32 T cell receptor beta chains presented below share a single source sample, sequenced in a study of beta chain features in type 1 diabetes. The entirety of the isolated RNA underwent reverse transcription, so expressed TCRB transcripts were sequenced. Method: immunoSEQ multiplex PCR; TCRdb's copy keeps in-frame clones and lacks some. The table lists about 140,000 clones, over 8% of them singletons, with approximately 0.65% in the top ten. The sample consisted of central memory CD4+ T cells from blood. The receptors derive from a woman aged 40 to 49 in good health.

There are a few counts of this clone. The chain links TRBV6-1 to TRBJ2-2, with 9 bases fitting TRBD2. The germline CDR1 and CDR2 sequences are MNHNS and SASEGT. V dropped 4 bases and J dropped 0; count of bases not matched to a gene: 6. The CDR3 covers 17 residues. The CDR3 DNA reads as TGTGCCAGCAGTGGTGGTAGCGGGGGCTCGAACACCGGGGAGCTGTTTTTT. Its protein product is CASSGGSGGSNTGELFF.

This clone was found once. The chain couples TRBV9 to TRBJ1-1, with D possibly matching TRBD1 (6 bases). Trimming took 5 bases from V and 8 from J, leaving 22 bases between them. Germline V gene lookup returns CDR1 SGDLS and CDR2 YYNGEE. This CDR3 is 15 amino acids long. The CDR3 DNA reads TGTGCCAGCAGTGGGGGGGCAGGGCAGGTCGTCGAAGCTTTCTTT. The encoded protein is CASSGGAGQVVEAFF.

This clone was seen a handful of times. The V gene is TRBV11-2, the J gene TRBJ2-7, with TRBD2 as a possible D gene (7 bases). The CDR3 extends over 15 amino acids. V was clipped by 6 bases and J by 2 bases, with 17 bases between them. Germline CDR1 SGHAT, CDR2 FQNNGV. Here the CDR3 DNA reads TGTGCCAGCAGGCGGTACCGGGGGGCGCCCTACGAGCAGTACTTC. Amino acids: CASRRYRGAPYEQYF. The variable domain in full, completed from reference TRBV11-2 and TRBJ2-7, reads EAGVAQSPRYKIIEKRQSVAFWCNPISGHATLYWYQQILGQGPKLLIQFQNNGVVDDSQLPKDRFSAERLKGVDSTLKIQPAKLEDSAVYLCASRRYRGAPYEQYFGPGTRLTVT.

V is TRBV4-2 and J is TRBJ2-4; 7 bases line up with TRBD1. V gave up 5 bases and J gave up 5 bases; unmatched junction bases: 3. In germline, CDR1 is LGHNA, CDR2 YNFKEQ. This CDR3 spans 13 amino acids. CDR3 coding DNA: TGTGCCAGCAGCTTGGGACAGCAAAACATTCAGTACTTC. Its translation: CASSLGQQNIQYF.

This clone was counted many times. The chain carries TRBV28 and TRBJ2-1; no clear D. V lost 8 bases and J 5 bases, leaving 10 bases between the germline ends. The germline V gene has CDR1 MDHEN and CDR2 SYDVKM. The CDR3 is 12 amino acids. The CDR3 reads CASSPGNNEQFF. The CDR3 DNA follows: TGTGCCAGCTCCCCGGGTAACAATGAGCAGTTCTTC.

At least ten counts were recorded for this clone. V usage is TRBV25-1 and J usage is TRBJ2-7; a possible D gene is TRBD2 (5 bases). The CDR3 is made up of 13 amino acids. Germline loops: CDR1 MGHDK, CDR2 SYGVNS. V gave up 11 bases and J gave up 3 bases, with 17 bases separating them. CDR3 coding DNA: TGTGCCGGGCGGTGGAGCGAGGGCTACGAGCAGTACTTC. This gives the protein CAGRWSEGYEQYF.

This rearrangement joins TRBV6-5 to TRBJ2-1, with D possibly matching TRBD2 (6 bases). Germline CDR1 reads MNHEY; CDR2 reads SVGAGI. The CDR3 length is 15 residues. V lost 6 bases, J lost 6 bases, and 18 bases lay in between. CDR3 nucleotides: TGTGCCAGCAGGGAGGGGAGTACGGGGAGCAATGAGCAGTTCTTC. Encoded protein: CASREGSTGSNEQFF.

The chain carries TRBV6-1 and TRBJ2-3; D unclear. V was cut by 7 bases and J by 0 bases, with 8 bases left in between. The CDR3 is made up of 13 amino acids. The germline CDR1 and CDR2 sequences are MNHNS and SASEGT. The CDR3 reads CASTIRSTDTQYF. The CDR3 DNA reads TGTGCCAGCACTATAAGAAGCACAGATACGCAGTATTTT.

This sequence joins TRBV10-1 and TRBJ2-7, with D tentatively TRBD2 (5 bases). V lost 2 bases to trimming and J lost 3 bases, with 14 bases between them. The germline V gene has CDR1 WNHNN and CDR2 SYGVQD (reference sequence). This CDR3 contains 15 residues. CDR3 residues: CASSEARVGNYEQYF. The CDR3 nucleotides read TGCGCCAGCAGTGAGGCGAGGGTGGGAAACTACGAGCAGTACTTC.

This clone was observed at least ten times. V and J are TRBV27 and TRBJ2-3; weak D call: TRBD2 (6 bases). The V and J ends lost 10 bases and 3 bases respectively, with 20 bases between them. This CDR3 comprises 15 residues. Germline CDR1 and CDR2: MNHEY and SMNVEV (reference sequence). CDR3 DNA sequence: TGTGCCACCTCCTCCAGGGTCGCGGGGACAGATACGCAGTATTTT. It translates to CATSSRVAGTDTQYF.

The V call is TRBV6-6, the J call TRBJ2-7; D possibly corresponds to TRBD1 (5 bases). Germline V gene lookup returns CDR1 MNHNY and CDR2 SVGAGI (reference sequence). There are 15 residues in the CDR3. V was shortened by 8 bases and J by 4 bases, with 21 bases between the two germline ends. The CDR3, as DNA: TGTGCCAGCCGAGAATGGGAACAGGCAAAATACGAGCAGTACTTC. It encodes CASREWEQAKYEQYF.

This clone was recorded a few times. The chain combines TRBV18 with TRBJ2-4; 9 bases are a match to TRBD1. This CDR3 spans 13 amino acids. Trimming at V came to 2 bases and at J to 12 bases, leaving 5 bases not matched to a gene. Germline values: CDR1 KGHSH, CDR2 LQKENI. The CDR3 protein is CASSPGQGSGQYF. In nucleotides, the CDR3 is TGTGCCAGCTCACCAGGACAGGGGAGTGGTCAGTACTTC.

This clone has more than one count but fewer than ten. This sequence joins TRBV27 and TRBJ2-3, with D possibly being TRBD1 (6 bases). Germline CDR1 MNHEY, CDR2 SMNVEV (reference sequence). The CDR3 totals 15 residues. Trimming shortened V by 4 bases and J by 0 bases, and 11 bases separated the two germline ends. The CDR3 loop is CASSSGQSSTDTQYF. The CDR3 DNA reads TGTGCCAGCAGTTCTGGACAGTCTAGCACAGATACGCAGTATTTT.

This clone was recorded a few times. The chain joins TRBV7-9 to TRBJ1-4, with TRBD1 identical over 7 bases. The CDR3 extends over 14 amino acids. J was trimmed by 7 bases and V by 5 bases; bases with no gene match: 7. CDR1 is SEHNR, CDR2 FQNEAQ, per germline (reference sequence). The CDR3 DNA sequence: TGTGCCAGCAGCCAAACAGGGGCGGGTGAAAAACTGTTTTTT. This codes for CASSQTGAGEKLFF.

The rearrangement uses TRBV7-2 and TRBJ2-5; D not certain. Per germline, CDR1 SGHTA and CDR2 FQGNSA. V was cut by 0 bases and J by 7 bases, with 6 bases left in between. The CDR3 runs to 12 residues. The CDR3 sequence: CASSLASVTQYF. DNA for the CDR3: TGTGCCAGCAGCTTAGCCTCAGTGACCCAGTACTTC.

This clone was detected a few times. CDR3 DNA: TGTGCCAGCAGTTCCGGGACTGAGAAGACCCAGTACTTC. Amino acid sequence: CASSSGTEKTQYF. The genes are TRBV6-6 and TRBJ2-5; tentatively, D is TRBD2 (6 bases). Per germline, CDR1 MNHNY and CDR2 SVGAGI (reference sequence). Trimming removed 4 bases from V and 6 bases from J, with 12 bases in between. CDR3 length: 13 residues.

This chain links TRBV5-4 with TRBJ2-1; 8 bases are shared with TRBD2. The CDR3 consists of 15 residues. The V gene end was trimmed by 4 bases and the J gene end by 6 bases; junction bases not matched to a gene: 9. Germline V lookup: CDR1 SGHNT, CDR2 YYREEE (reference sequence). CDR3 DNA sequence: TGTGCCAGCAGCCCCAGCTACCTAGCGGGCAATGAGCAGTTCTTC. Its protein is CASSPSYLAGNEQFF.

The sample holds many counts of this clone. The chain recombines TRBV19 with TRBJ2-7; tentatively, D is TRBD2 (5 bases). Germline CDR1 reads LNHDA; CDR2 reads SQIVND (reference sequence). CDR3 length: 12 residues. Trimming took off 9 bases at V and 6 bases at J, with 15 bases between the two ends. CDR3 sequence reads: CASSVEGPEQYF. The CDR3 nucleotides are TGTGCCAGCTCCGTAGAGGGCCCCGAGCAGTACTTC. The complete variable domain, with remaining parts taken from reference TRBV19 and TRBJ2-7, reads DGGITQSPKYLFRKEGQNVTLSCEQNLNHDAMYWYRQDPGQGLRLIYYSQIVNDFQKGDIAEGYSVSREKKESFPLTVTSAQKNPTAFYLCASSVEGPEQYFGPGTRLTVT.

This clone was seen more than once but under ten times. This chain joins TRBV19 and TRBJ1-2, with D tentatively TRBD1 (5 bases). V was cut by 7 bases and J by 4 bases, with 16 bases left in between. The germline gives CDR1 LNHDA, CDR2 SQIVND (reference sequence). The CDR3 covers 14 residues. CDR3 DNA sequence: TGTGCCAGTACCCCGGGACTGAACACCTATGGCTACACCTTC. Amino acids: CASTPGLNTYGYTF.

V is TRBV5-1 and J is TRBJ1-1, with D maybe TRBD1 (5 bases). Germline-derived CDR1 and CDR2 are SGHRS and YFSETQ. The germline V and J ends were trimmed by 4 bases and 4 bases, with 14 bases remaining between them. The CDR3 is 14 residues long. The CDR3 sequence is CASSVKTDSTEAFF. CDR3 coding DNA: TGCGCCAGCAGCGTCAAGACAGACAGCACTGAAGCTTTCTTT.

In its sample, this clone was seen a few times. The rearrangement links TRBV14 to TRBJ2-5, with D hard to call. Looked up from germline, CDR1 is SGHDN and CDR2 is FVKESK. V lost 0 bases to trimming and J lost 4 bases, with 9 bases between them. The CDR3 sequence is 14 residues long. CDR3 in amino acids: CASSQDLGRETQYF. The CDR3 DNA sequence: TGTGCCAGCAGCCAAGATCTTGGCAGAGAGACCCAGTACTTC.

The CDR3 DNA reads TGTGCCAGCACCCACCTTGTTGGCCGGGGCACAGATACGCAGTATTTT. Protein product: CASTHLVGRGTDTQYF. V gene TRBV6-6 combines with J gene TRBJ2-3; unclear D gene. Germline V gene sequence: CDR1 MNHNY, CDR2 SVGAGI (reference sequence). The CDR3 totals 16 residues. Trimming took 7 bases from V and 1 from J, leaving 18 bases between them.

The V and J genes are TRBV25-1 and TRBJ2-7; the D gene is possibly TRBD2 (6 bases). The germline V gene encodes CDR1 MGHDK and CDR2 SYGVNS. CDR3 size: 13 residues. Trimming took 7 bases from V and 3 from J, leaving 13 bases between them. The CDR3 nucleotides are TGTGCCAGCAAGGGAGCGGGCTACTACGAGCAGTACTTC. Amino acids: CASKGAGYYEQYF.

This clone was detected a few times. The chain carries TRBV2 and TRBJ2-7; TRBD1 agrees at 10 bases. The CDR3 has 12 residues. J gave up 4 bases and V 8 bases, and 2 bases lay outside the gene matches. The germline V gene has CDR1 SNHLY and CDR2 FYNNEI. The CDR3, as DNA: TGTGCCAGCCGGACAGGGGGGTACGAGCAGTACTTC. This codes for CASRTGGYEQYF.

This clone was counted between two and nine times. The chain uses TRBV12-5 and TRBJ2-2; TRBD2 is a possible D gene (5 bases). The CDR3 extends over 13 amino acids. Trimming removed 6 bases from V and 6 bases from J, with 11 bases in between. CDR1 is LGHNT and CDR2 is FRNRAP in the germline V gene. DNA for the CDR3: TGTGCTAGTGGGCTAGCAGGCGCCGGGGAGCTGTTTTTT. Translated: CASGLAGAGELFF.

This clone was seen more than once but under ten times. The chain has TRBV5-1 and TRBJ1-1; 8 bases agree with TRBD1. The CDR3 spans 16 residues. With V trimmed by 4 bases and J by 1 base, 9 bases remained unmatched. The germline V gene has CDR1 SGHRS and CDR2 YFSETQ. The CDR3 sequence: CASSPGRGQANTEAFF. The CDR3 region has the DNA TGCGCCAGCAGCCCTGGGCGGGGACAGGCGAACACTGAAGCTTTCTTT.

This clone was seen at least ten times. The genes are TRBV7-2 and TRBJ2-3, with D possibly TRBD2 on 6 matching bases. V was cut by 3 bases and J by 2 bases, with 12 bases left in between. This CDR3 is 15 amino acids long. CDR1 and CDR2 from the germline V gene are SGHTA and FQGNSA. CDR3 loop: CASSFYSGPTDTQYF. CDR3 coding DNA: TGTGCCAGCAGCTTCTATAGCGGTCCCACAGATACGCAGTATTTT.

Comment on this clone: Mismatch with germline at one junction end may stem from a read error. The rearrangement joins TRBV4-3 to TRBJ2-1; TRBD2 matches 12 bases. The CDR3 contains 16 residues. Germline values: CDR1 LGHNA, CDR2 YSLEER. For the CDR3, the DNA is TGCGCCAGCGGCCAAGATAGGGCTAGCGGGGGGGATGAGCAGTTCTTC. Translation: CASGQDRASGGDEQFF.

The chain employs TRBV15 and TRBJ1-2; the match to TRBD1 covers 9 bases. Germline V lookup: CDR1 LNHNV, CDR2 YYDKDF (reference sequence). J gave up 6 bases and V 0 bases, and 8 bases lay outside the gene matches. The CDR3 consists of 16 residues. The CDR3 region is CATSREMGQGFDGYTF. The CDR3 region has the DNA TGTGCCACCAGCAGAGAGATGGGACAGGGTTTTGATGGCTACACCTTC.

This clone was seen a handful of times. V gene TRBV4-3 combines with J gene TRBJ2-3; D is perhaps TRBD1 (6 bases). V lost 6 bases and J 5 bases, leaving 21 bases between the germline ends. From germline, CDR1 is LGHNA and CDR2 YSLEER. This CDR3 spans 16 amino acids. CDR3: CASSFTQQGPRDTQYF. Written as DNA, the CDR3 is TGCGCCAGCAGTTTCACCCAGCAGGGGCCGAGAGATACGCAGTATTTT.

J is TRBJ1-2 and V is TRBV19; 12 bases fit TRBD1. Germline CDR1 and CDR2: LNHDA and SQIVND (reference sequence). The trim removed 7 bases at V and 8 bases at J, leaving 11 bases unmatched. This CDR3 spans 15 amino acids. CDR3 region: CASNRDRGPGGGYTF. In nucleotides, the CDR3 is TGTGCCAGTAACCGGGACAGGGGGCCGGGGGGAGGCTACACCTTC.

This clone was counted only a few times. The chain is built from TRBV5-5 and TRBJ1-5; D not resolved. Trimming removed 0 bases from V and 1 base from J, with 8 bases in between. CDR1 and CDR2 (germline): SGHKS, YYEKEE (reference sequence). The CDR3 sequence is 15 residues long. In DNA form, the CDR3 reads TGTGCCAGCAGCTTGGATCTCGGGAGCAATCAGCCCCAGCATTTT. Translated: CASSLDLGSNQPQHF.